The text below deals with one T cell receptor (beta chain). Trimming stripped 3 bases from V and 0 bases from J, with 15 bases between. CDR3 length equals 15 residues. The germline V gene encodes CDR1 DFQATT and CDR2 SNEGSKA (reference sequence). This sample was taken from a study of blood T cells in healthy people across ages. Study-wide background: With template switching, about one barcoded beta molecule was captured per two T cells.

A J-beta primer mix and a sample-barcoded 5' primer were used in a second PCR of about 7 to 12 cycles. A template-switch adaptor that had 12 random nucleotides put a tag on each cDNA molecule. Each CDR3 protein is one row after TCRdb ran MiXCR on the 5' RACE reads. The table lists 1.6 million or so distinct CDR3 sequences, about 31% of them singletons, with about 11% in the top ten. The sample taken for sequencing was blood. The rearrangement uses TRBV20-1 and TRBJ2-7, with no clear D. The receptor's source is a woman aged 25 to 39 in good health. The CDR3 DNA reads TGCAGTGCTAGGCCTGGGAAGGGCTACTCCTACGAGCAGTACTTC. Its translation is CSARPGKGYSYEQYF.